This T cell receptor beta chain was profiled in a study of T cells after posttransplantation cyclophosphamide. Using immunoSEQ multiplex PCR, the repertoire was profiled, and TCRdb retains in-frame clones only, with some absent. The table has under 5,000 clones, more than 70% seen once. Whole-study results and caveats: Later post-transplant blood repertoires were often dominated by donor CD8+ memory clones. Tissue-infiltrating T cells from skin or gut overlapped little with blood T cells.

CDR1 is SGHNT and CDR2 is YYREEE in the germline V gene (reference sequence). Trimming removed 0 bases from V and 15 bases from J, with 13 bases in between. This CDR3 is built from 12 residues. Points on this clone: Its specificity is unknown.

Sampled 1 year posttransplant, controls received myeloablative marrow transplants, methotrexate and a calcineurin inhibitor. The rearrangement links TRBV5-4 to TRBJ2-1; D gene uncertain. This TCR derives from a female patient aged 50-59 years who received an allogeneic stem cell transplant from an unrelated donor, was CMV-positive, and had acute and chronic GVHD. Some T cells may possibly be graft donor cells. The sample here was PBMCs, taken after allogeneic stem cell transplant with calcineurin inhibitor and methotrexate. DNA of the CDR3: TGTGCCAGCAGCTTGGGGTCCTTACCAGGGTTCTTC. Translating it yields CASSLGSLPGFF.